These 26 T cell receptor beta chains were sequenced from one sample in a study of cytomegalovirus exposure and HLA in healthy donors. The assay was immunoSEQ multiplex PCR, and TCRdb's table has in-frame clones only and misses some. The sample comprises about 110,000 clones, roughly 90% of which are singletons, and roughly 1.4% rests with the top ten. The specimen was PBMCs. The receptors here all came from a young woman in good health and CMV-seropositive.

The rearrangement links TRBV28 to TRBJ2-1; D is uncertain. CDR3 length: 12 amino acids. Between the trimmed V and J ends, which lost 6 bases and 9 bases, there was a span of 12 bases. CDR1 MDHEN and CDR2 SYDVKM come from the germline V gene. The CDR3 sequence is CASSPTAVEQFF. The CDR3 DNA is TGTGCCAGCAGCCCCACAGCTGTTGAGCAGTTCTTC.

The J gene is TRBJ2-3, the V gene TRBV6-1; no reliable D call. With 4 bases removed from V and 3 bases from J, the gap between germline ends came to 14 bases. The CDR3 length is 15 residues. Germline loops: CDR1 MNHNS, CDR2 SASEGT. This CDR3 reads CASSVTSVPTDTQYF. The DNA of the CDR3 is TGTGCCAGCAGTGTCACCAGCGTTCCAACAGATACGCAGTATTTT.

The V and J genes are TRBV12-5 and TRBJ1-6, with 8 bases aligning to TRBD1. This CDR3 is built from 14 residues. Trimming at V came to 1 base and at J to 7 bases, leaving 0 bases not matched to a gene. CDR1 is LGHNT, CDR2 FRNRAP, per germline. CDR3 loop: CASGLGQGNSPLHF. The CDR3 nucleotides are TGTGCTAGTGGTTTGGGACAGGGGAATTCACCCCTCCACTTT.

The chain recombines TRBV5-1 with TRBJ1-1; D perhaps matches TRBD1 (5 bases). The V and J ends lost 4 bases and 0 bases respectively, with 10 bases between them. This CDR3 comprises 14 residues. Germline CDR1 SGHRS, CDR2 YFSETQ. CDR3 in amino acids: CASSSTGMNTEAFF. CDR3 DNA sequence: TGCGCCAGCAGCAGCACAGGAATGAACACTGAAGCTTTCTTT.

The chain has TRBV5-4 and TRBJ2-1, with TRBD2 matching over 12 bases. This CDR3 region has 15 residues. The germline V gene encodes CDR1 SGHNT and CDR2 YYREEE (reference sequence). Trimming cost V 3 bases and J 5 bases; bases outside gene matches: 3. CDR3 nucleotides: TGTGCCAGCAGCTCCAGACTAGCGGGAGACAATGAGCAGTTCTTC. Translation: CASSSRLAGDNEQFF.

V is TRBV6-4 and J is TRBJ2-3, with 10 bases aligning to TRBD1. Per the germline V gene, CDR1 is MRHNA and CDR2 is SNTAGT. The CDR3 runs 14 residues. The V segment lost 6 bases and the J segment 4 bases; nucleotides outside the gene matches: 4. The CDR3 loop reads CASSPGTGADTQYF. CDR3 DNA sequence: TGTGCCAGCAGCCCCGGGACAGGGGCAGATACGCAGTATTTT.

This clone was seen only once. The chain employs TRBV5-4 and TRBJ2-7; 8 bases agree with TRBD2. With 4 bases clipped from V and 6 bases from J, the junction kept 9 bases outside the gene matches. The CDR3 length is 14 residues. Germline lookup yields CDR1 SGHNT and CDR2 YYREEE (reference sequence). CDR3 protein: CASSTSPGGSEQYF. Here the CDR3 DNA reads TGTGCCAGCAGCACTTCACCGGGGGGGTCCGAGCAGTACTTC.

This chain links TRBV7-3 with TRBJ2-7; a weak D match, TRBD2 (6 bases). The CDR3 runs to 15 residues. The germline V gene encodes CDR1 SGHTA and CDR2 FQGTGA. Trimming took off 3 bases at V and 4 bases at J, with 16 bases between the two ends. The CDR3 DNA follows: TGTGCCAGCAGCTTCGGGGGTGGTGATGGTTACGAGCAGTACTTC. Translation gives CASSFGGGDGYEQYF.

V gene TRBV4-1 combines with J gene TRBJ1-1; D not resolved. Trimming left V 0 bases short and J 3 bases short, with 5 bases between. There are 13 residues in the CDR3. Germline CDR1 MGHRA, CDR2 YSYEKL. The CDR3 sequence is CASSQDYYTEAFF. The CDR3 bases are TGCGCCAGCAGCCAAGATTACTACACTGAAGCTTTCTTT.

The CDR3 reads CASKGRVAYNEQFF. The DNA for the CDR3 is TGTGCCAGCAAGGGCAGGGTGGCCTACAATGAGCAGTTCTTC. The rearrangement links TRBV2 to TRBJ2-1; weak D call: TRBD1 (5 bases). CDR3 length: 14 residues. V was clipped by 7 bases and J by 2 bases, with 12 bases between them. Germline values: CDR1 SNHLY, CDR2 FYNNEI.

This chain links TRBV7-3 with TRBJ1-1, with D hard to call. Germline V CDR1 and CDR2: SGHTA, FQGTGA. V was trimmed by 1 base and J by 7 bases, leaving 10 bases between them. This CDR3 is 13 amino acids long. The CDR3 is CASSLSRQDEAFF. DNA of the CDR3: TGTGCCAGCAGCTTAAGTCGTCAGGATGAAGCTTTCTTT.

V is TRBV6-1 and J is TRBJ2-2; D unresolved. V lost 3 bases and J lost 6, with 8 bases in between. The CDR3 is made up of 13 amino acids. Germline V gene lookup returns CDR1 MNHNS and CDR2 SASEGT. The DNA for the CDR3 is TGTGCCAGCAGTGAGGTTCGGGCCGGGGAGCTGTTTTTT. This codes for CASSEVRAGELFF.

The chain uses TRBV5-1 and TRBJ1-2; 7 bases are shared with TRBD1. The germline V gene encodes CDR1 SGHRS and CDR2 YFSETQ. Trimming at V came to 2 bases and at J to 5 bases, leaving 0 bases not matched to a gene. The CDR3 is 12 residues long. CDR3 sequence reads: CASSLQGYGYTF. Here the CDR3 DNA reads TGCGCCAGCAGCTTACAGGGGTATGGCTACACCTTC.

The genes are TRBV5-1 and TRBJ1-1; D is perhaps TRBD1 (5 bases). With 4 bases removed from V and 1 base from J, the gap between germline ends came to 17 bases. Germline CDR1 SGHRS, CDR2 YFSETQ. CDR3 length equals 16 residues. CDR3 protein: CASSPGLPWRNTEAFF. In DNA, the CDR3 is TGCGCCAGCAGCCCGGGACTTCCATGGAGGAACACTGAAGCTTTCTTT.

V is TRBV9 and J is TRBJ2-2; D gene ambiguous. CDR3 length: 15 amino acids. The V end was cut by 0 bases, the J end by 0 bases, with 6 bases between. Germline-derived CDR1 and CDR2 are SGDLS and YYNGEE. CDR3 sequence reads: CASSVEPANTGELFF. CDR3 nucleotides: TGTGCCAGCAGCGTAGAACCAGCGAACACCGGGGAGCTGTTTTTT.

This chain connects TRBV7-3 to TRBJ2-3; maybe TRBD1 (5 bases). Germline V gene lookup returns CDR1 SGHTA and CDR2 FQGTGA. There are 14 residues in the CDR3. Deletions cut 1 base from V and 4 bases from J, with 9 bases between. The CDR3 loop reads CASSLIGDADTQYF. The CDR3 DNA reads TGTGCCAGCAGCTTAATAGGGGATGCAGATACGCAGTATTTT.

The V gene is TRBV27, the J gene TRBJ2-2; 7 nucleotides line up with TRBD2. Germline V gene lookup returns CDR1 MNHEY and CDR2 SMNVEV (reference sequence). V was pared by 4 bases and J by 2 bases, with 1 base of the junction left unmatched. This CDR3 comprises 14 residues. The CDR3 loop is CASSWDYNTGELFF. The DNA for the CDR3 is TGTGCCAGCAGTTGGGACTATAACACCGGGGAGCTGTTTTTT.

J is TRBJ2-7 and V is TRBV4-2; 8 nucleotides match TRBD1. Germline V lookup: CDR1 LGHNA, CDR2 YNFKEQ. The CDR3 extends over 17 amino acids. Trimming took 0 bases from V and 6 from J; bases not matched to a gene: 13. The DNA of the CDR3 is TGTGCCAGCAGCCAAGATTCCCAGGGGGCGCGGCAGGGCGAGCAGTACTTC. As protein: CASSQDSQGARQGEQYF.

The rearrangement uses TRBV7-3 and TRBJ1-1, with D perhaps TRBD1 (5 bases). CDR1 and CDR2 from the germline V gene are SGHTA and FQGTGA. Trimming left V 1 base short and J 2 bases short, with 11 bases between. The CDR3 sequence is 15 residues long. The CDR3 nucleotides read TGTGCCAGCAGCTTAAACGGCGGGGGAAACACTGAAGCTTTCTTT. Translation gives CASSLNGGGNTEAFF.

The chain uses TRBV11-2 and TRBJ1-4; a possible D gene is TRBD1 (6 bases). CDR3 length: 15 residues. The germline V gene encodes CDR1 SGHAT and CDR2 FQNNGV. V lost 5 bases and J 4 bases, leaving 14 bases between the germline ends. The CDR3 DNA follows: TGTGCCAGCAGCCCGGGGACAACGATTAATGAAAAACTGTTTTTT. Translating it yields CASSPGTTINEKLFF.

The J gene is TRBJ1-6, the V gene TRBV7-9; D not resolved. V lost 5 bases, J lost 11 bases, and 10 bases lay in between. The CDR3 has 12 amino acids. Germline values: CDR1 SEHNR, CDR2 FQNEAQ (reference sequence). The CDR3 DNA reads TGTGCCAGCAGCGAGTCGAATCCACCCCTCCACTTT. It yields the protein CASSESNPPLHF.

V and J are TRBV10-2 and TRBJ2-3; 14 bases are a match to TRBD2. The germline V gene encodes CDR1 WSHSY and CDR2 SAAADI. V shed 2 bases, J shed 5 bases, and the junction held 9 bases outside the gene matches. CDR3 size: 18 residues. The CDR3 is CASSETTGLAGAGDTQYF. The CDR3 DNA is TGCGCCAGCAGTGAGACTACGGGACTAGCGGGAGCCGGAGATACGCAGTATTTT.

The V gene is TRBV14, the J gene TRBJ2-1, with TRBD2 as a possible D gene (5 bases). Germline CDR1 is SGHDN and CDR2 is FVKESK. Trimming cost V 5 bases and J 7 bases, with 15 bases left between them. This CDR3 is 14 amino acids long. CDR3: CASSRASRRNEQFF. Here the CDR3 DNA reads TGTGCCAGCAGCAGGGCTAGCCGTCGGAATGAGCAGTTCTTC.

This rearrangement joins TRBV2 to TRBJ1-2; maybe TRBD1 (5 bases). This CDR3 has 12 amino acids. Trimming left V 7 bases short and J 4 bases short, with 10 bases between. The germline V gene encodes CDR1 SNHLY and CDR2 FYNNEI. CDR3 nucleotides: TGTGCCAGCACCCCTCAGGGCTATGGCTACACCTTC. This sequence encodes CASTPQGYGYTF.

The chain uses TRBV6-5 and TRBJ2-2; 7 bases are a match to TRBD1. The CDR3 has 15 residues. Trimming at V came to 6 bases and at J to 0 bases, leaving 4 bases not matched to a gene. Looked up from germline, CDR1 is MNHEY and CDR2 is SVGAGI. The CDR3 reads CASRSRGTNTGELFF. DNA of the CDR3: TGTGCCAGCAGATCCAGGGGGACGAACACCGGGGAGCTGTTTTTT.

This clone counts as medium-sized. The chain combines TRBV6-1 with TRBJ2-7, with 7 positions matching TRBD2. The CDR3 is 14 residues long. Germline V gene lookup returns CDR1 MNHNS and CDR2 SASEGT. Trimming removed 8 bases from V and 5 bases from J; junction bases left unmatched: 12. CDR3 sequence reads: CASGWEGTRDEQYF. CDR3 nucleotide sequence: TGTGCCAGCGGATGGGAGGGGACCCGAGACGAGCAGTACTTC.